Presented here are 29 T cell receptor beta chains from one specimen sequenced in a study of neurological immune-mediated disorders. TCRdb ran MiXCR on the 5' RACE reads and lists one entry per CDR3 protein. The top ten hold less than 15% of the sample, which has some 41,000 distinct CDR3 sequences, 2% to 3% seen once. The sequenced material came from PBMCs. The origin of the receptors is a man aged 30 to 39 with multiple sclerosis.

Ten or more counts support this clonotype. The chain couples TRBV3-1 to TRBJ2-1, with 8 nucleotides matching TRBD1. The V and J ends lost 1 base and 4 bases, in that order; junction bases with no gene match: 6. Germline V CDR1 and CDR2: LGHDT, YNNKEL (reference sequence). The CDR3 extends over 16 amino acids. Here the CDR3 reads CASSQAGQVGYNEQFF. DNA of the CDR3: TGTGCCAGCAGCCAAGCGGGACAGGTGGGATACAATGAGCAGTTCTTC.

This clonotype was counted many times. The rearrangement joins TRBV2 to TRBJ2-1, with 13 bases lining up with TRBD2. Germline CDR1 and CDR2: SNHLY and FYNNEI. Losses at the gene ends were 5 bases for V and 6 bases for J; bases not matched to a gene: 4. The CDR3 length is 15 residues. The chain's CDR3 is CASSLLAGGSNEQFF. The CDR3 nucleotides are TGTGCCAGCAGTTTACTAGCGGGAGGGTCCAATGAGCAGTTCTTC.

This clonotype has ten or more counts. V is TRBV18 and J is TRBJ2-7; possible D gene TRBD2, 8 bases. CDR1 is KGHSH, CDR2 LQKENI, per germline. Trimming stripped 6 bases from V and 3 bases from J, with 15 bases between. CDR3 length equals 14 residues. The CDR3 region has the DNA TGTGCCAGCTCGTCGGGAGGGGGCAACTACGAGCAGTACTTC. It translates to CASSSGGGNYEQYF.

This clonotype came up many times. V usage is TRBV12-3 or TRBV12-4 and J usage is TRBJ2-3; D may be TRBD1 or TRBD2 (5 bases each). The CDR3 has 15 amino acids. Trimming took off 6 bases at V and 2 bases at J, with 15 bases between the two ends. CDR3 nucleotides: TGTGCCAGCAGGAGGGGTAGCGCAGACACAGATACGCAGTATTTT. Its translation is CASRRGSADTDTQYF.

Ten or more counts support this clonotype. The gene calls are TRBV4-1 and TRBJ1-3; 7 positions match TRBD1. V lost 5 bases, J lost 3 bases, and 4 bases stayed unmatched. CDR3 length: 14 amino acids. Germline V gives CDR1 MGHRA, CDR2 YSYEKL. The DNA of the CDR3 is TGCGCCAGCAGCGACGGGACAGTTGGAAACACCATATATTTT. It specifies CASSDGTVGNTIYF.

This clonotype was seen many times. This chain joins TRBV7-2 and TRBJ2-6; weak D call: TRBD2 (6 bases). Per germline, CDR1 SGHTA and CDR2 FQGNSA. This CDR3 comprises 16 residues. Between the trimmed V and J ends, which lost 5 bases and 4 bases, there was a span of 15 bases. CDR3 nucleotides: TGTGCCAGCAGCATATTAGGAGGACTAGGGGCCAACGTCCTGACTTTC. Protein product: CASSILGGLGANVLTF.

This clonotype was seen repeatedly, ten times or more. The genes are TRBV5-1 and TRBJ2-2; D unclear. This CDR3 comprises 13 residues. The V end was cut by 7 bases, the J end by 3 bases, with 10 bases between. Germline values: CDR1 SGHRS, CDR2 YFSETQ. The chain's CDR3 is CASQPKDTGELFF. CDR3 in DNA: TGCGCCAGCCAACCTAAGGACACCGGGGAGCTGTTTTTT.

This clonotype was counted ten times or more. The chain employs TRBV5-6 and TRBJ2-1; possible D gene TRBD2, 6 bases. Trimming took off 2 bases at V and 5 bases at J, with 11 bases between the two ends. The CDR3 consists of 14 residues. The germline V gene encodes CDR1 SGHDT and CDR2 YYEEEE. CDR3 sequence: CASSFPGGHNEQFF. The CDR3 DNA sequence: TGTGCCAGCAGCTTCCCCGGGGGTCACAATGAGCAGTTCTTC.

This clonotype occurred many times. The chain uses TRBV12-3 or TRBV12-4 and TRBJ2-2, with D perhaps assigned TRBD1 or TRBD2 (5 bases each). The length of the CDR3 is 15 residues. V gave up 3 bases and J gave up 0 bases, with 8 bases separating them. CDR3 region: CASSLGTPNTGELFF. CDR3 nucleotides: TGTGCCAGCAGTTTGGGGACCCCGAACACCGGGGAGCTGTTTTTT.

This clonotype occurred many times. The chain is built from TRBV20-1 and TRBJ2-5; TRBD1 matches 9 bases. The germline V gene encodes CDR1 DFQATT and CDR2 SNEGSKA (reference sequence). J was trimmed by 6 bases and V by 6 bases; bases with no gene match: 11. CDR3 length: 14 amino acids. CDR3 protein: CSAASQGAFKTQYF. In DNA form, the CDR3 reads TGCAGTGCCGCCTCACAGGGGGCTTTTAAGACCCAGTACTTC.

This clonotype appeared many times. The chain links TRBV24-1 to TRBJ2-2; perhaps TRBD1 as D (7 bases). The CDR3 totals 14 residues. CDR1 is KGHDR, CDR2 SFDVKD, per germline. Trimming shortened V by 5 bases and J by 4 bases, and 10 bases separated the two germline ends. CDR3 sequence reads: CATSGQGGTGELFF. CDR3 DNA: TGTGCCACCAGTGGGCAGGGGGGCACCGGGGAGCTGTTTTTT.

This clonotype was detected many times. The chain employs TRBV5-1 and TRBJ1-1; D is ambiguous. The germline V gene encodes CDR1 SGHRS and CDR2 YFSETQ. The V and J ends lost 4 bases and 6 bases respectively, with 10 bases between them. This CDR3 is built from 12 residues. The CDR3 DNA follows: TGCGCCAGCAGCGACAACTCGGCTGAAGCTTTCTTT. Its translation is CASSDNSAEAFF.

This clonotype was found many times. The rearrangement links TRBV7-8 to TRBJ1-5; D remains ambiguous. CDR1 and CDR2 from the germline V gene are SGHVS and FQNEAQ. Trimming cost V 5 bases and J 5 bases, with 13 bases left between them. CDR3 length: 14 amino acids. CDR3 bases: TGTGCCAGCAGCCAAGACGGAGAGTATCAGCCCCAGCATTTT. It specifies CASSQDGEYQPQHF.

This clonotype was seen ten or more times. The chain has TRBV10-3 and TRBJ2-1; 7 nucleotides agree with TRBD1. This CDR3 contains 16 residues. V gave up 6 bases and J gave up 9 bases; unmatched junction bases: 17. From germline, CDR1 is ENHRY and CDR2 SYGVKD. The DNA of the CDR3 is TGTGCCATCAGCCCTCCGAGGACGACAGGGTTCGGTGAGCAGTTCTTC. Translated, it gives CAISPPRTTGFGEQFF.

This clonotype was counted a few times. Given a much more abundant clone one base away, this may be a read error. The rearrangement joins TRBV29-1 to TRBJ1-2; TRBD1 aligns across 9 bases. This CDR3 has 15 amino acids. The germline V gene encodes CDR1 SQVTM and CDR2 ANQGSEA. CDR3 residues: CSVRFGQGTNYCYTF. Written as DNA, the CDR3 is TGCAGCGTTCGATTCGGACAGGGGACGAACTATTGCTACACCTTC. Full variable domain (remainder filled in from reference TRBV29-1 and TRBJ1-2): SAVISQKPSRDICQRGTSLTIQCQVDSQVTMMFWYRQQPGQSLTLIATANQGSEATYESGFVIDKFPISRPNLTFSTLTVSNMSPEDSSIYLCSVRFGQGTNYCYTFGSGTRLTVV.

The chain joins TRBV11-2 to TRBJ2-7, with a tentative D call TRBD2 (6 bases). The CDR3 is 14 residues long. Trimming took off 7 bases at V and 2 bases at J, with 15 bases between the two ends. Germline loops: CDR1 SGHAT, CDR2 FQNNGV. The CDR3 nucleotides are TGTGCCAGCATGACGGGGGACTTACCCTACGAGCAGTACTTC. Protein sequence: CASMTGDLPYEQYF. The variable domain in full, completed from reference TRBV11-2 and TRBJ2-7, reads EAGVAQSPRYKIIEKRQSVAFWCNPISGHATLYWYQQILGQGPKLLIQFQNNGVVDDSQLPKDRFSAERLKGVDSTLKIQPAKLEDSAVYLCASMTGDLPYEQYFGPGTRLTVT.

About this clonotype: This may stem from a read error, because a much larger clone lies one nucleotide away. The chain couples TRBV9 to TRBJ2-7, with a possible D match to TRBD1 (6 bases). The CDR3 covers 15 residues. Looked up from germline, CDR1 is SGDLS and CDR2 is YYNGEE. The CDR3 region is CVSSVGRQATYEQYF. In DNA, the CDR3 is TGTGTCAGCAGCGTAGGACGACAGGCTACTTACGAGCAGTACTTC.

This clonotype occurred many times. Written as DNA, the CDR3 is TGCGCCAGCAGCCCGAGGGCGACTAATGAAAAACTGTTTTTT. Translating gives CASSPRATNEKLFF. This chain links TRBV5-1 with TRBJ1-4; D unresolved. Germline V CDR1 and CDR2: SGHRS, YFSETQ. The CDR3 loop spans 14 amino acids. Trimming left V 4 bases short and J 2 bases short, with 9 bases between.

This clonotype was seen at least ten times. The chain combines TRBV20-1 with TRBJ2-7; 9 nucleotides align to TRBD1. The CDR3 loop spans 14 amino acids. The trim removed 3 bases at V and 4 bases at J, leaving 7 bases unmatched. From germline, CDR1 is DFQATT and CDR2 SNEGSKA (reference sequence). Here the CDR3 DNA reads TGCAGTGCTAGGGGGAACAGGGGGCGGTACGAGCAGTACTTC. The encoded protein is CSARGNRGRYEQYF.

This clonotype was counted ten times or more. The chain uses TRBV5-1 and TRBJ2-1; D is unclear. V gave up 1 base and J gave up 8 bases, with 10 bases separating them. The CDR3 consists of 13 residues. The germline V gene encodes CDR1 SGHRS and CDR2 YFSETQ. The CDR3 loop is CASSLNSGDEQFF. As DNA, the CDR3 is TGCGCCAGCAGCTTGAACTCGGGCGATGAGCAGTTCTTC. The full variable domain, rest sourced from reference TRBV5-1 and TRBJ2-1, is KAGVTQTPRYLIKTRGQQVTLSCSPISGHRSVSWYQQTPGQGLQFLFEYFSETQRNKGNFPGRFSGRQFSNSRSEMNVSTLELGDSALYLCASSLNSGDEQFFGPGTRLTVL.

This chain joins TRBV9 and TRBJ2-1; no definite D call. The CDR3 extends over 16 amino acids. In germline, CDR1 is SGDLS, CDR2 YYNGEE. Trimming took 0 bases from V and 0 from J, leaving 10 bases between them. This CDR3 is CASSVEILSSYNEQFF. CDR3 DNA sequence: TGTGCCAGCAGCGTAGAAATCCTTAGCTCCTACAATGAGCAGTTCTTC.

Ten or more counts support this clonotype. V and J are TRBV7-2 and TRBJ2-7; tentatively, D is TRBD2 (6 bases). The length of the CDR3 is 14 residues. Germline V gene data show CDR1 as SGHTA and CDR2 as FQGNSA. V dropped 1 base and J dropped 0 bases, with 7 bases sitting between them. This CDR3 is CASSLGGVSYEQYF. CDR3 in DNA: TGTGCCAGCAGCTTAGGGGGGGTCTCCTACGAGCAGTACTTC.

For this clonotype: The germline gene is not matched at one end of the junction; a read error may be the cause. V gene TRBV4-2 combines with J gene TRBJ2-7; D gene unclear. The CDR3 contains 12 residues. Germline assignment: CDR1 LGHNA and CDR2 YNFKEQ. DNA of the CDR3: TGTGACAGCAGCAAAGTGGGCTCCGAGCAGTACTTC. The encoded protein is CDSSKVGSEQYF.

Ten or more counts support this clonotype. The chain recombines TRBV20-1 with TRBJ2-3; 9 nucleotides agree with TRBD2. The CDR3 extends over 12 amino acids. Germline V gene sequence: CDR1 DFQATT, CDR2 SNEGSKA (reference sequence). The V and J ends lost 0 bases and 13 bases, in that order; junction bases with no gene match: 5. CDR3 loop: CSARDYGGREYF. CDR3 in DNA: TGCAGTGCTAGAGATTACGGCGGGAGGGAGTATTTT.

The sample holds many counts of this clonotype. This chain uses TRBV27 with TRBJ2-5; 12 nucleotides agree with TRBD2. V gave up 5 bases and J gave up 5 bases; unmatched junction bases: 9. The CDR3 loop spans 16 amino acids. Per germline, CDR1 MNHEY and CDR2 SMNVEV (reference sequence). The CDR3 sequence: CASSPLLAGGRETQYF. The CDR3 coding sequence is TGTGCCAGCAGTCCGCTACTAGCGGGGGGAAGGGAGACCCAGTACTTC.

Many counts were recorded for this clonotype. Written as DNA, the CDR3 is TGTGCCAGCAGGGTCTTGATGAACACTGAAGCTTTCTTT. It yields the protein CASRVLMNTEAFF. The rearrangement links TRBV27 to TRBJ1-1; D is unclear. The V and J ends lost 6 bases and 0 bases respectively, with 8 bases between them. CDR3 length equals 13 residues. CDR1 and CDR2 from the germline V gene are MNHEY and SMNVEV (reference sequence).

This clonotype was seen at least ten times. The chain is built from TRBV5-6 and TRBJ1-6, with 7 bases matching TRBD1. The germline CDR1 and CDR2 sequences are SGHDT and YYEEEE. Trimming removed 4 bases from V and 9 bases from J; junction bases left unmatched: 7. The CDR3 is 14 amino acids. The CDR3, as DNA: TGTGCCAGCAGCACCGCGGACAGGCTTTCACCCCTCCACTTT. The encoded protein is CASSTADRLSPLHF. Looking up the rest from reference TRBV5-6 and TRBJ1-6 gives the full variable domain: DAGVTQSPTHLIKTRGQQVTLRCSPKSGHDTVSWYQQALGQGPQFIFQYYEEEERQRGNFPDRFSGHQFPNYSSELNVNALLLGDSALYLCASSTADRLSPLHFGNGTRLTVT.

This clonotype was counted at least ten times. The gene calls are TRBV7-3 and TRBJ2-3, with 7 bases matching TRBD1. The CDR3 runs 14 residues. With 4 bases clipped from V and 2 bases from J, the junction kept 3 bases outside the gene matches. Per the germline V gene, CDR1 is SGHTA and CDR2 is FQGTGA. Here the CDR3 reads CASSSGQITDTQYF. The DNA of the CDR3 is TGTGCCAGCAGCTCGGGACAGATCACAGATACGCAGTATTTT.

This clonotype showed up many times. The chain recombines TRBV25-1 with TRBJ2-3, with D possibly TRBD2 on 7 matching bases. Between the trimmed V and J ends, which lost 8 bases and 1 base, there was a span of 16 bases. This CDR3 comprises 15 residues. The V gene's germline CDR1 is MGHDK and CDR2 SYGVNS. The DNA for the CDR3 is TGTGCCAGCGGGGAGGGCAGGGGTGGCACAGATACGCAGTATTTT. It encodes CASGEGRGGTDTQYF.